This T cell receptor beta chain was captured by sequencing in a study of shared clonotypes between healthy human individuals. Looking at the study overall: Each donor contributed plates that comprised three CD4 naive, three CD4 memory, two CD8 naive and one CD8 memory.

Study conclusions and caveats: Estimated richness was generally greater in naive than memory subsets. The authors sampled blood alone, and tissue repertoires likely differ.

The study drew its donors from healthy HIV-negative adults without recent acute infections or vaccinations. In regard to this clone: Antigen specificity is unknown.

Here immunoSEQ multiplex PCR was the method, and the copy in TCRdb shows in-frame clones only, minus some. Of roughly 1,100,000 clones in the sample, roughly 80% are singletons; the top ten hold 1.4%. CDR1 SGHAT and CDR2 FQNNGV come from the germline V gene. V gave up 5 bases and J gave up 0 bases, with 3 bases separating them. CDR3 length: 12 residues. The sequenced sample was memory CD4+ T cells sorted from blood. Documented subset: CD45RA-negative fraction. The TCR originated in a man aged 18 to 29 in good health. V is TRBV11-2 and J is TRBJ2-3; no firm D call. The CDR3 region is CASSQSTDTQYF. DNA of the CDR3: TGTGCCAGCAGCCAAAGCACAGATACGCAGTATTTT.